This is a list of T cell receptor beta chains from one sample in a study of OX40 agonist ivuxolimab in advanced cancers. Generated by immunoSEQ multiplex PCR, the TCRdb table keeps only in-frame clones and is missing some. Found here are roughly 28,000 clones, roughly nine tenths of them singletons; the top ten hold 15%. The sequencing here drew on CD4+ or CD8+ T cells sorted from blood, taken in a trial of the OX40 agonist ivuxolimab. The receptors originated from an adult with an advanced solid tumor such as melanoma, head and neck, liver or kidney cancer. The CDR3 runs from the conserved cysteine through the conserved F or W. D genes are given only for firm matches. Clone size is shown for a subset of rows, as once, few, many or a class of expanded clone.

>TRBJ1-5|once|TRBV4-1|NA
CASSQHGNVDSNQPQHF
TGCGCCAGCAGCCAACATGGGAATGTAGATAGCAATCAGCCCCAGCATTTT
>TRBJ2-1|NA|TRBV9|TRBD2
CASSVPAGGGNEQFF
TGTGCCAGCAGCGTACCAGCGGGAGGAGGCAATGAGCAGTTCTTC
>TRBJ2-1|NA|TRBV14|NA
CASGNNEQFF
TGTGCCAGTGGTAACAATGAGCAGTTCTTC
>TRBJ2-1|NA|TRBV19|TRBD1
CASTPMGQGRNEQFF
TGTGCCAGTACTCCGATGGGACAGGGTAGGAATGAGCAGTTCTTC
>TRBJ2-7|NA|TRBV19|NA
CASKVGNEQYF
TGTGCCAGTAAAGTTGGGAACGAGCAGTACTTC
>TRBJ1-5|NA|TRBV21-1|NA
CASSKALWDRPKNQPQHF
TGTGCCAGCAGCAAAGCGCTTTGGGACAGGCCAAAGAATCAGCCCCAGCATTTT
>TRBJ1-2|NA|TRBV7-9|NA
CASSLGPVSYGYTF
TGTGCCAGCAGCTTAGGCCCCGTTTCCTATGGCTACACCTTC
>TRBJ1-1|NA|TRBV4-1|NA
CASSYQGQGNTEAFF
TGCGCCAGCTCTTACCAAGGCCAGGGGAACACTGAAGCTTTCTTT
>TRBJ1-1|NA|TRBV19|NA
CASSYRGQIEAFF
TGTGCCAGTAGTTACAGAGGGCAGATTGAAGCTTTCTTT
>TRBJ1-2|NA|TRBV27|NA
CASSFYEGYYGYTF
TGTGCCAGCAGTTTTTATGAGGGCTACTATGGCTACACCTTC
>TRBJ2-2|NA|TRBV19|TRBD2
CASSSGSGSGELFF
TGTGCCAGTAGTAGCGGGAGCGGATCCGGGGAGCTGTTTTTT
>TRBJ2-3|NA|TRBV28|TRBD2
CASSSAGTSRFTDTQYF
TGTGCCAGCAGTTCGGCCGGGACTAGCCGTTTCACAGATACGCAGTATTTT
>TRBJ2-1|NA|TRBV7-9|NA
CASSFEGSEQFF
TGTGCCAGCAGCTTTGAGGGGTCTGAGCAGTTCTTC
>TRBJ2-7|NA|TRBV29-1|NA
CSVEGQAYEQYF
TGCAGCGTTGAAGGGCAGGCCTACGAGCAGTACTTC
>TRBJ2-5|NA|TRBV4-1|NA
CASSLLENLQETQYF
TGCGCCAGCAGCCTACTTGAGAACCTACAAGAGACCCAGTACTTC
>TRBJ1-5|NA|TRBV15|NA
CATSRDLSTGTQPQHF
TGTGCCACCAGCAGAGATCTATCCACAGGGACCCAGCCCCAGCATTTT
>TRBJ1-1|NA|TRBV28|NA
CASSSPGKALGPEAFF
TGTGCCAGCAGTTCGCCCGGCAAAGCCTTGGGCCCTGAAGCTTTCTTT
>TRBJ1-2|few|TRBV7-9|NA
CASSQGNPSPHTF
TGTGCCAGCAGCCAAGGAAACCCCAGCCCTCACACCTTC
>TRBJ2-1|few|TRBV6-6|TRBD1
CASSYSGQGLVEQFF
TGTGCCAGCAGTTACTCCGGACAGGGTTTGGTGGAGCAGTTCTTC
>TRBJ2-1|NA|TRBV6-5|TRBD2
CASSSSGRAYYNEQFF
TGTGCCAGCAGTTCTAGCGGGAGGGCCTACTACAATGAGCAGTTCTTC
>TRBJ2-6|NA|TRBV25-1|TRBD1
CASSETGVTSGANVLTF
TGTGCCAGCAGTGAGACAGGGGTAACCTCTGGGGCCAACGTCCTGACTTTC
>TRBJ2-5|NA|TRBV5-4|NA
CASSPLEGETQYF
TGTGCCAGCAGCCCGCTGGAGGGGGAGACCCAGTACTTC
>TRBJ1-2|NA|TRBV30|NA
CAWRTDTVYGYTF
TGTGCCTGGAGGACGGACACCGTCTATGGCTACACCTTC
>TRBJ2-7|NA|TRBV14|NA
CASSQDGTLSYEQYF
TGTGCCAGCAGCCAAGACGGGACTCTATCCTACGAGCAGTACTTC
>TRBJ1-1|medium-sized|TRBV27|NA
CASSSTGTEAFF
TGTGCCAGCAGTTCGACAGGCACTGAAGCTTTCTTT
>TRBJ1-5|medium-sized|TRBV19|NA
CASSIWGRGDQPQHF
TGTGCCAGTAGTATTTGGGGCAGGGGAGATCAGCCCCAGCATTTT
>TRBJ1-4|NA|TRBV11-2|NA
CASSPRDHRPGEKLFF
TGTGCCAGCAGCCCTAGGGACCATCGGCCGGGCGAAAAACTGTTTTTT
>TRBJ2-7|NA|TRBV2|TRBD2
CASIGPGTSGSYEQYF
TGTGCCAGCATAGGACCCGGGACTAGCGGTTCCTACGAGCAGTACTTC